Detailed here is one T cell receptor beta chain. CDR3 length equals 13 residues. CDR1 is LGHNA, CDR2 YSLEER, per germline. The V gene lost 0 bases and the J gene lost 5 bases, with 5 bases spanning the gap. The entry originates in a study of cytotoxic CD8 clonotypes in ibrutinib-treated CLL. Study at large: The patient breakdown showed about ten relapsed/refractory and about 16 treatment-naive cases, with approximately 18 IGHV unmutated.

TCRdb's table, derived via immunoSEQ multiplex PCR, lists solely in-frame clones and lacks some. The repertoire holds around 20,000 clones, with approximately 77% as singletons. The sample was PBMCs, taken before ibrutinib treatment. The V gene is TRBV4-3, the J gene TRBJ2-1; no reliable D call. This sequence was found in a human donor with chronic lymphocytic leukemia. The CDR3 DNA sequence: TGCGCCAGCAGCCAAGAGGCTAACAATGAGCAGTTCTTC. Amino acids: CASSQEANNEQFF.